The TCR beta chain under discussion was sequenced for a study of blood T cell repertoires in COVID-19. Study as a whole: COVID-19 samples, acute and convalescent, were from the United States, Italy and Spain.

In terms of age and location, participants ranged from roughly 18 to 95 years and lived in about 25 US areas. The V gene's germline CDR1 is LNHNV and CDR2 YYDKDF (reference sequence). Trimming took off 7 bases at V and 0 bases at J, with 16 bases between the two ends. This CDR3 has 16 amino acids. Clones were read by immunoSEQ multiplex PCR, and TCRdb kept only the in-frame ones, dropping some. Of 200,000 to 250,000 clones listed, 75% to 90% are singletons. This sequence originates from a woman aged 25 to 39 who had been exposed to COVID-19. V usage is TRBV15 and J usage is TRBJ2-1; tentative D call: TRBD2 (7 bases). The sequenced sample was PBMCs or T cells enriched from blood (not recorded which). CDR3 amino acids: CATKGGGLSSYNEQFF. Here the CDR3 DNA reads TGTGCCACCAAGGGGGGGGGATTAAGCTCCTACAATGAGCAGTTCTTC.